The present T cell receptor (beta chain) was sequenced within a study of T cell responses to AZD1222 COVID-19 vaccine. Notes on this clone: Antigen unknown.

Overall study results and limits: Most donors were white British and more were female, and clonal diversity was possibly underestimated. Spike-specific TCR breadth and depth rose after two AZD1222 doses. Just a handful of AZD1222 recipients tested seropositive at baseline.

With 0 bases removed from V and 5 bases from J, the gap between germline ends came to 11 bases. The CDR3 sequence is 14 residues long. The germline V gene has CDR1 SGHRS and CDR2 YFSETQ. This table comes from immunoSEQ multiplex PCR, and its TCRdb copy is limited to in-frame clones, with some not included. The table has approximately 150,000 clones, roughly 92% seen once; the top ten hold approximately 1.5%. The gene calls are TRBV5-1 and TRBJ1-1, with no clear D. The sequence was obtained from an adult in good health. Sequencing was performed on peripheral blood, taken on day 0 of AZD1222 vaccination. The CDR3: CASSLAPTPTEAFF. The CDR3 coding sequence is TGCGCCAGCAGCTTGGCTCCTACTCCGACTGAAGCTTTCTTT.